Listed below are T cell receptor beta chains from one sample, sequenced in a study of regulatory T cells in long-lasting Graves disease. TCRdb reprocessed the multiplex PCR reads with MiXCR, giving one entry per CDR3 protein. This sample has around 470,000 distinct CDR3 sequences; around 15% occur once, and the top ten carry under 20%. The same data also went into a second study, on T cells in Graves' hyperthyroidism and ophthalmopathy.

The input for sequencing was peripheral blood mononuclear cells (PBMCs), taken at new diagnosis, from a patient treated with antithyroid drugs. Receptors originate from a woman aged 45-59 years with Graves disease. CDR3s include the opening cysteine and the closing phenylalanine or tryptophan. Expanded clones get a size class; other rows say once, few or many, or leave the size out.

clone size,J gene,V gene,CDR3 protein
-,TRBJ2-3,TRBV30,CAWSVMVQDTQYF
many,TRBJ2-7,TRBV2,CASKTSGYSYEQYF
many,TRBJ2-1,TRBV11-1,CASSPSLGTSGRSDEQFF
-,TRBJ2-3,TRBV28,CASSLTTGVTDTQYF
many,TRBJ2-2,TRBV18,CASSPSGGRNTGELFF
many,TRBJ2-1,TRBV28,CASSFLLGLDLWNEQFF
many,TRBJ2-7,TRBV2,CASSQTTGTYEQYF
few,TRBJ1-2,TRBV12-3/TRBV12-4,CASSAMGGASYGYTF
many,TRBJ1-3,TRBV2,CASSEPGTGSGNTIYF
many,TRBJ2-5,TRBV20-1,CSARDPLQETQYF
many,TRBJ2-7,TRBV12-3/TRBV12-4,CASPDRGPFTHTYEQYF
-,TRBJ2-1,TRBV6-1,CASRSPSINEQFF
many,TRBJ2-3,TRBV18,CASSPAGPSTDTQYF
many,TRBJ1-1,TRBV28,CASSLRLRNTEAFF
many,TRBJ2-3,TRBV28,CASSSLGSGDSTDTQYF
few,TRBJ1-6,TRBV7-9,CASSDRQGMDSPLHF
-,TRBJ2-1,TRBV5-5,CASSLLGSGRYNEQFF
many,TRBJ2-7,TRBV7-9,CASSSTGFSYEQYF
many,TRBJ2-7,TRBV12-3/TRBV12-4,CASSTIWSSDFDQDSYEQYF
many,TRBJ2-1,TRBV25-1,CASSEWGTSGYNEQFF
-,TRBJ2-5,TRBV24-1,CATMSAGPQETQYF
many,TRBJ1-1,TRBV20-1,CSAKDREDTEAFF
many,TRBJ1-5,TRBV6-1,CASRTSPGTASNQPQHF
many,TRBJ2-7,TRBV24-1,CATSDATGSYEQYF
many,TRBJ2-2,TRBV5-1,CASPGNTGELFF
many,TRBJ2-2,TRBV14,CASSGQINTGELFF
-,TRBJ1-3,TRBV6-1,CASSELGDSGNTIYF
few,TRBJ1-2,TRBV14,CASSQDRTGYTF
few,TRBJ2-5,TRBV30,CAWSEETQYF
-,TRBJ1-6,TRBV18,CASSPPRTGSNSPLHF
few,TRBJ2-3,TRBV5-1,CASSLAGGGSTDTQYF
-,TRBJ2-2,TRBV14,CASSRQGWYTGELFF
many,TRBJ2-7,TRBV5-1,CASSLYPGASYEQYF
few,TRBJ2-5,TRBV7-9,CASGSGQYQETQYF
-,TRBJ2-5,TRBV7-6,CASSQGTGIGETQYF
many,TRBJ2-5,TRBV6-1,CASRSPAQETQYF
-,TRBJ2-2,TRBV20-1,CSARDAGTGTTGELFF
-,TRBJ1-1,TRBV5-5,CASSFQIGAGEKAFF
many,TRBJ2-7,TRBV7-9,CASSRDGYEQYF
-,TRBJ1-3,TRBV9,CASRPSISGNTIYF